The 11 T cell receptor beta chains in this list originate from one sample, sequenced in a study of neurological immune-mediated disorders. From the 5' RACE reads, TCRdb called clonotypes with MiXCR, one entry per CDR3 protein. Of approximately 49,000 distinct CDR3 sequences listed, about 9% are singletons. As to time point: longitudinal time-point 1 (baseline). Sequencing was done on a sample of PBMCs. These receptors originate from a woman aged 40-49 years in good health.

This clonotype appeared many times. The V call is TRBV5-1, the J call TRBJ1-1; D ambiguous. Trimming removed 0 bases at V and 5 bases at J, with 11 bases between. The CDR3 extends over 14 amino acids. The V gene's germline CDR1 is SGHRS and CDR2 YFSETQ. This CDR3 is CASSLDSSQTEAFF. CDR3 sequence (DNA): TGCGCCAGCAGCTTGGATAGTAGCCAGACTGAAGCTTTCTTT.

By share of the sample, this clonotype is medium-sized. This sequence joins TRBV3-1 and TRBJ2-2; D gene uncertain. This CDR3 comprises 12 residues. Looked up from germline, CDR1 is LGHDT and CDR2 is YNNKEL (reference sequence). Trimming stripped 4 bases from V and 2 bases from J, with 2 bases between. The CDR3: CASSPNTGELFF. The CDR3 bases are TGTGCCAGCAGCCCTAACACCGGGGAGCTGTTTTTT. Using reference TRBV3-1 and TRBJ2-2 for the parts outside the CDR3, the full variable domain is DTAVSQTPKYLVTQMGNDKSIKCEQNLGHDTMYWYKQDSKKFLKIMFSYNNKELIINETVPNRFSPKSPDKAHLNLHINSLELGDSAVYFCASSPNTGELFFGEGSRLTVL.

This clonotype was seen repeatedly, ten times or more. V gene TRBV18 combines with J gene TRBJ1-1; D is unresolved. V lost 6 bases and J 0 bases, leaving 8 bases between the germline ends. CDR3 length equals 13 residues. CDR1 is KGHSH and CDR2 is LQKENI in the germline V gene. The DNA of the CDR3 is TGTGCCAGCTCTCCCGACTTGAACACTGAAGCTTTCTTT. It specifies CASSPDLNTEAFF.

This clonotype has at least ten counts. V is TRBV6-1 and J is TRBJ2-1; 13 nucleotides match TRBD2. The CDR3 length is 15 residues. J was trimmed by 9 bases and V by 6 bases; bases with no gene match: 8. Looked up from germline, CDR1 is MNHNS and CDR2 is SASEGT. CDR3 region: CASSPGTSGVSEQFF. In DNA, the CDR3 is TGTGCCAGCAGCCCGGGGACTAGCGGGGTTAGTGAGCAGTTCTTC.

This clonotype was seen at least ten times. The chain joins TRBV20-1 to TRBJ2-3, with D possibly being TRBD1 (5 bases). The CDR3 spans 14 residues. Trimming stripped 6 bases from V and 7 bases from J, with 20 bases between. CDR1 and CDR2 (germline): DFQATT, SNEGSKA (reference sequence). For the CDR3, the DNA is TGCAGTGCAACGCTGACAGTAGGCGAATATACGCAGTATTTT. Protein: CSATLTVGEYTQYF.

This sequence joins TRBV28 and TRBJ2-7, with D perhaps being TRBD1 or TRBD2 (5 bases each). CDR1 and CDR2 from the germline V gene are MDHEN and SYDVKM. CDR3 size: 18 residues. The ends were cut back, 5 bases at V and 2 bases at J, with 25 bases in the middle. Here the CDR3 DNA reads TGTGCCAGCAGTGGCGTTACTCCCGGGACGGAAGTGACCTACGAGCAGTACTTC. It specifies CASSGVTPGTEVTYEQYF.

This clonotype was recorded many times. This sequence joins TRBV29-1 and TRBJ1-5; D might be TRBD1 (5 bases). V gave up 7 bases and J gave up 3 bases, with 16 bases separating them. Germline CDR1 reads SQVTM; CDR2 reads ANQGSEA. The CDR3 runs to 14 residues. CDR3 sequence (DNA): TGCAGCGCCATGGGCCCAGGGATCAATCAGCCCCAGCATTTT. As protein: CSAMGPGINQPQHF.

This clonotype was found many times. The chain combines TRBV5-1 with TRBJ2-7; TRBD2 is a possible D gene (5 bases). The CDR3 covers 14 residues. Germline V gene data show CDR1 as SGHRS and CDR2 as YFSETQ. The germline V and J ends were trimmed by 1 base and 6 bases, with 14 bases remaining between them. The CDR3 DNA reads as TGCGCCAGCAGCTTGCCCTCTCTCCGGGGCGAGCAGTACTTC. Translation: CASSLPSLRGEQYF. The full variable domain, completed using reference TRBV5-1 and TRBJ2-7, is KAGVTQTPRYLIKTRGQQVTLSCSPISGHRSVSWYQQTPGQGLQFLFEYFSETQRNKGNFPGRFSGRQFSNSRSEMNVSTLELGDSALYLCASSLPSLRGEQYFGPGTRLTVT.

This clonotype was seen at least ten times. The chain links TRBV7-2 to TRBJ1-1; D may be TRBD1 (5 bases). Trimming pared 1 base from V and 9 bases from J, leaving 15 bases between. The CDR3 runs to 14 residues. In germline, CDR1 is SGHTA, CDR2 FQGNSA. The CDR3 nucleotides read TGTGCCAGCAGCTTAGTATCCAGGGCGGATAAAGCTTTCTTT. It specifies CASSLVSRADKAFF. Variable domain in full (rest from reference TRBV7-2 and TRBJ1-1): GAGVSQSPSNKVTEKGKDVELRCDPISGHTALYWYRQSLGQGLEFLIYFQGNSAPDKSGLPSDRFSAERTGGSVSTLTIQRTQQEDSAVYLCASSLVSRADKAFFGQGTRLTVV.

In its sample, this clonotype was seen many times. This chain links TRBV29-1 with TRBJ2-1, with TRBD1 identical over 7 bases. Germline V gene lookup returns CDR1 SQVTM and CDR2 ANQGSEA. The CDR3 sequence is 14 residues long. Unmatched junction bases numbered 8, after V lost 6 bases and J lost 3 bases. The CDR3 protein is CSVLTGPDYNEQFF. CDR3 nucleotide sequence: TGCAGCGTCTTGACAGGGCCTGACTACAATGAGCAGTTCTTC.

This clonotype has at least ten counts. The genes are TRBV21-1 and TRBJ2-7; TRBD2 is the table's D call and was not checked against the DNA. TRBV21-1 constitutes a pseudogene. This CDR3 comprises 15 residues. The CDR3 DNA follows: TGTGCCAGCAGCCTACCGGGACTAGCGCCGTACGAGCAGTACTTC. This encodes CASSLPGLAPYEQYF.